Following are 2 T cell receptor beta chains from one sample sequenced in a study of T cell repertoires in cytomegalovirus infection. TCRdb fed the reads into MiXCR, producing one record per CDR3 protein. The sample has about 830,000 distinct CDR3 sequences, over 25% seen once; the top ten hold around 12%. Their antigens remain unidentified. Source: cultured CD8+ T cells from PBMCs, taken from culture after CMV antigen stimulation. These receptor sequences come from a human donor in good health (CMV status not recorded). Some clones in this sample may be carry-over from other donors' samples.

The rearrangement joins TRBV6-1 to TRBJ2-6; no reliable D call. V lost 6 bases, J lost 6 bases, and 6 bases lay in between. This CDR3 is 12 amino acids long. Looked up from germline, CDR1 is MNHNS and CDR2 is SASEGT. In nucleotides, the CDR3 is TGTGCCAGCAGAAGGACGGCCAACGTCCTGACTTTC. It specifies CASRRTANVLTF.

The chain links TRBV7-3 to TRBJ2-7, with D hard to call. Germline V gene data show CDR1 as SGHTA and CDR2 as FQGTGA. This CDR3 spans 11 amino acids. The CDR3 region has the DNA TGTACCAGCAGCTCTTATTACGAGCAGTACGTC. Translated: CTSSSYYEQYV.